This TCR beta chain was retrieved from a study of blood T cell repertoires in COVID-19. Clinical history reported by participants formed the basis on which cohorts were assigned. Generated by immunoSEQ multiplex PCR, the TCRdb table keeps only in-frame clones and is missing some. The sample contains about 200,000 clones, around 90% of which appear only once. Germline assignment: CDR1 SGDLS and CDR2 YYNGEE. V was pared by 3 bases and J by 1 base, with 10 bases between. This CDR3 comprises 14 residues. The origin of this receptor is a young woman who had recovered from COVID-19. The material sequenced was PBMCs or T cells enriched from blood (not recorded which). This rearrangement joins TRBV9 to TRBJ1-1, with D possibly TRBD1 on 5 matching bases. This CDR3 is CASSGHTGNTEAFF. CDR3 nucleotides: TGTGCCAGCAGCGGCCATACAGGGAACACTGAAGCTTTCTTT. The full variable domain, completed using reference TRBV9 and TRBJ1-1, is DSGVTQTPKHLITATGQRVTLRCSPRSGDLSVYWYQQSLDQGLQFLIQYYNGEERAKGNILERFSAQQFPDLHSELNLSSLELGDSALYFCASSGHTGNTEAFFGQGTRLTVV.